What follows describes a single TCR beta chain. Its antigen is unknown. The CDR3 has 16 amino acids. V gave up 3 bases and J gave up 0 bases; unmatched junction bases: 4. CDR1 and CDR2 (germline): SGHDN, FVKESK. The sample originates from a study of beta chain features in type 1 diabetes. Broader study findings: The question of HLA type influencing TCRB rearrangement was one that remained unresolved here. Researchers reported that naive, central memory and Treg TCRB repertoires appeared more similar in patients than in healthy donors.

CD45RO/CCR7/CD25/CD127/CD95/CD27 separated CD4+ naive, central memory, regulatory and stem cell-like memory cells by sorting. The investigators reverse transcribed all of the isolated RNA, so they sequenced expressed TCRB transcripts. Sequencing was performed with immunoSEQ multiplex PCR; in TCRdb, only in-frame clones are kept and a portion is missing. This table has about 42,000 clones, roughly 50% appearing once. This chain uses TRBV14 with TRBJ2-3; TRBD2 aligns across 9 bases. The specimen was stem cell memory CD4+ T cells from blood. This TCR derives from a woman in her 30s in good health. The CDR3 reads CASSQLAGPSTDTQYF. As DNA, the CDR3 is TGTGCCAGCAGCCAGCTAGCGGGGCCTAGCACAGATACGCAGTATTTT.